This entry is about one T cell receptor beta chain. The antigen remains unidentified. Germline CDR1 is KGHSY and CDR2 is FQNENV. This CDR3 has 15 amino acids. V shed 3 bases and J shed 2 bases, with 12 bases lying between them. The sample comes from a study of breast tumors, draining lymph nodes, adjacent tissues. Samples came from axillary lymph nodes draining the breast cancer. Study-wide points: The data were judged consistent with most tumor T cells coming from lymph node and expanding in tumor. Tumors had less TCR diversity than lymph nodes, more than nontumor tissue.

TCRdb re-analysed the multiplex PCR reads in MiXCR, keeping a single row per CDR3 protein. The sample has approximately 130,000 distinct CDR3 sequences, roughly 20% seen once. The sequenced material came from axillary lymph node tissue. V gene TRBV16 combines with J gene TRBJ2-3, with D perhaps matching TRBD2 (6 bases). The receptor was isolated from a female donor with breast cancer. Some clones in this sample may be carry-over from other donors' samples. CDR3 residues: CASSHGGASTDTQYF. In DNA, the CDR3 is TGTGCCAGCAGCCATGGCGGGGCGTCCACAGATACGCAGTATTTT.